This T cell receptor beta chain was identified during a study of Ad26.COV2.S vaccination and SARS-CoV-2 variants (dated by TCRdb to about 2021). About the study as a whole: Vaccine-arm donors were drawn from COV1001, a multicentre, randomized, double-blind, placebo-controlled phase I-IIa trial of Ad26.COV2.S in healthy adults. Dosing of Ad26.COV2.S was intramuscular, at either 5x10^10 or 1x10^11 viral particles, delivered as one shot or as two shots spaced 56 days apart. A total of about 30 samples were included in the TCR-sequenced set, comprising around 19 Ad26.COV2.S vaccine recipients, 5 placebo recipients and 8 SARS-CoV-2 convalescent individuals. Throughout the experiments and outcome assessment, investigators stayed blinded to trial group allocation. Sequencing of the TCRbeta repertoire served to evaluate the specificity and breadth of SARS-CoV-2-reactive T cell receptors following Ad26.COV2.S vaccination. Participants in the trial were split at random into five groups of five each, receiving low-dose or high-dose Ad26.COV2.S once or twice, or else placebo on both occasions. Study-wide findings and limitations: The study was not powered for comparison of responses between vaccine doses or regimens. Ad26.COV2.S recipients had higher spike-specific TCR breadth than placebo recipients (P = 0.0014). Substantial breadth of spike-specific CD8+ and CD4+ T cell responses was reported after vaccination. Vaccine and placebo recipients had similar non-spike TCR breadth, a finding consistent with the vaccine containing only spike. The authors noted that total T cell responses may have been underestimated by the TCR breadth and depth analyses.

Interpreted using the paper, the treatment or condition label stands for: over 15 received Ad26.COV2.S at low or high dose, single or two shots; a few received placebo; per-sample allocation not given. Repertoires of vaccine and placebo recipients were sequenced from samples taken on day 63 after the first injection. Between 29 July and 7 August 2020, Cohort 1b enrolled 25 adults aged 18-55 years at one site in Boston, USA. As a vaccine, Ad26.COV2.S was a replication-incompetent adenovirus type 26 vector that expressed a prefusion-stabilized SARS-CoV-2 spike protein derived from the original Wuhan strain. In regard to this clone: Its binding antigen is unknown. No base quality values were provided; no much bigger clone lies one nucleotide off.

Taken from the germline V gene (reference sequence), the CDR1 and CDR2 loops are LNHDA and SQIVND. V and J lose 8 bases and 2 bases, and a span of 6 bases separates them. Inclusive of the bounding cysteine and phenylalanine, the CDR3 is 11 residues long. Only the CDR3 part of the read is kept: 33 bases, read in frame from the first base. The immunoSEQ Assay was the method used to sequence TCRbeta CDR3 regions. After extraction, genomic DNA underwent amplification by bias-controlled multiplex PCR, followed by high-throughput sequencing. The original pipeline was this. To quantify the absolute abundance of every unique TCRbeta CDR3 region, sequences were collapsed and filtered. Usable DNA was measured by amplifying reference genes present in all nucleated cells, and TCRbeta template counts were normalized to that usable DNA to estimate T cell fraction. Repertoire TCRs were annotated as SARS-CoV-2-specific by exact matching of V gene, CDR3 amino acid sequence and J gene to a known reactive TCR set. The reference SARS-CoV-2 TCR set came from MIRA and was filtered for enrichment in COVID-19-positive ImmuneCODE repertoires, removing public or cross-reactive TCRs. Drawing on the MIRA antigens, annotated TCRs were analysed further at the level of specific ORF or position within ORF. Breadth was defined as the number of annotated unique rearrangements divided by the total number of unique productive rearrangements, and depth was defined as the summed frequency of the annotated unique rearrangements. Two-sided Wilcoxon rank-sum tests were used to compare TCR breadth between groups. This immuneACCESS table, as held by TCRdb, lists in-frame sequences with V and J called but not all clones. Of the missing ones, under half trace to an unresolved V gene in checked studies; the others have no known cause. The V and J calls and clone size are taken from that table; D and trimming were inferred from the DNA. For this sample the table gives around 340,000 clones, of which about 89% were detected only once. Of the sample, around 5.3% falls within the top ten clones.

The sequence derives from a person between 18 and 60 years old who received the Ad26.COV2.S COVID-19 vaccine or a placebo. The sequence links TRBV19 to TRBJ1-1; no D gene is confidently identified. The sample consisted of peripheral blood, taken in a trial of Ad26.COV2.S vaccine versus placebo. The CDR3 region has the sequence CASWYNTEAFF. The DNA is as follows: TGTGCCAGTTGGTACAACACTGAAGCTTTCTTT.